Below are 23 T cell receptor beta chains sequenced from a single sample in a study of CD8 T cells in Susac syndrome. Reverse transcription of about 0.45 to 1 ug RNA was carried out with random hexamers. TCRdb analysed the immunoSEQ multiplex PCR reads with MiXCR anew, one entry per CDR3 protein. Of about 120,000 distinct CDR3 sequences in the sample, around 95% were seen once. Specimen: CD4+ T cells from PBMCs. Receptors were obtained from a human donor in good health.

J is TRBJ2-7 and V is TRBV3-1, with a weak D call TRBD2 (6 bases). Germline CDR1 is LGHDT and CDR2 is YNNKEL (reference sequence). V shed 3 bases and J shed 0 bases, with 15 bases lying between them. The CDR3 length is 16 residues. The chain's CDR3 is CASSQVAGQSSYEQYF. The CDR3 DNA sequence: TGTGCCAGCAGCCAGGTCGCGGGGCAAAGCTCCTACGAGCAGTACTTC.

The CDR3 coding sequence is TGCGCCAGCAGCTCCGGACTTGCTCGAGGCCGGGATTACGAGCAGTACTTC. Its translation is CASSSGLARGRDYEQYF. The chain is built from TRBV5-1 and TRBJ2-7, with a weak D call TRBD2 (5 bases). Trimming removed 3 bases from V and 4 bases from J, with 23 bases in between. CDR1 is SGHRS and CDR2 is YFSETQ in the germline V gene. The CDR3 spans 17 residues.

The chain carries TRBV6-2 or TRBV6-3 and TRBJ2-5; the D gene is possibly TRBD1 (6 bases). This CDR3 is built from 14 residues. V lost 6 bases to trimming and J lost 5 bases, with 16 bases between them. Germline CDR1 and CDR2: MNHEY and SVGEGT. CDR3 loop: CASRPGQLFETQYF. The CDR3 DNA is TGTGCCAGCAGACCGGGACAACTTTTTGAGACCCAGTACTTC.

The sample holds one count of this clonotype. A read error may produce the germline difference seen at one junction end. V is TRBV27 and J is TRBJ2-7; D perhaps matches TRBD1 (5 bases). The germline V gene encodes CDR1 MNHEY and CDR2 SMNVEV (reference sequence). The CDR3 contains 15 residues. CDR3 protein: CASSLWKGFSHEQYF. CDR3 nucleotide sequence: TGTGCCAGCAGTTTGTGGAAGGGGTTCTCCCACGAGCAGTACTTC.

This clonotype appeared a single time. The J gene is TRBJ2-7, the V gene TRBV20-1, with D unclear. This CDR3 comprises 13 residues. Germline V CDR1 and CDR2: DFQATT, SNEGSKA (reference sequence). The ends were cut back, 3 bases at V and 4 bases at J, with 13 bases in the middle. The CDR3 is CSARAPKTYEQYF. The CDR3 coding sequence is TGCAGTGCTAGGGCCCCGAAGACATACGAGCAGTACTTC.

The V gene is TRBV9, the J gene TRBJ2-7; no clear D gene. Germline V gene sequence: CDR1 SGDLS, CDR2 YYNGEE. V dropped 0 bases and J dropped 2 bases, with 9 bases sitting between them. This CDR3 contains 14 residues. CDR3 in amino acids: CASSVGDYTYEQYF. The CDR3, as DNA: TGTGCCAGCAGCGTAGGAGATTATACCTACGAGCAGTACTTC.

The rearrangement joins TRBV25-1 to TRBJ2-3; maybe TRBD2 (6 bases). The germline CDR1 and CDR2 sequences are MGHDK and SYGVNS. This CDR3 has 12 residues. The germline V and J ends were trimmed by 5 bases and 11 bases, with 14 bases remaining between them. The CDR3 DNA is TGTGCCAGCAGTCCATCGCGGGAAGAGCAGTATTTT. Translation: CASSPSREEQYF.

The CDR3: CAWSLAQETQYF. DNA for the CDR3: TGTGCCTGGAGTCTAGCGCAAGAGACCCAGTACTTC. The chain has TRBV30 and TRBJ2-5; TRBD2 might be the D (6 bases). Germline V gives CDR1 GTSNPN, CDR2 SVGIG (reference sequence). The CDR3 extends over 12 amino acids. Trimming removed 2 bases from V and 2 bases from J, with 6 bases in between.

The rearrangement uses TRBV14 and TRBJ1-1, with 7 bases matching TRBD1. The length of the CDR3 is 11 residues. The germline gives CDR1 SGHDN, CDR2 FVKESK. Trimming cost V 4 bases and J 11 bases; bases outside gene matches: 4. The CDR3 DNA sequence: TGTGCCAGCAGCCGCTCAGGGGGGGCTTTCTTT. Translation gives CASSRSGGAFF.

V and J are TRBV20-1 and TRBJ2-3, with 11 bases lining up with TRBD2. CDR3 size: 14 residues. V shed 6 bases and J 2 bases; nucleotides not matched to a gene: 4. Germline CDR1 and CDR2: DFQATT and SNEGSKA (reference sequence). CDR3 DNA sequence: TGCAGTGCAATAGCGGGAGGGGCCACAGATACGCAGTATTTT. As protein: CSAIAGGATDTQYF.

This clonotype was observed a single time. This chain links TRBV3-1 with TRBJ1-5, with 8 bases identical to TRBD1. The V gene end was trimmed by 1 base and the J gene end by 6 bases; junction bases not matched to a gene: 8. The length of the CDR3 is 16 residues. The germline V gene has CDR1 LGHDT and CDR2 YNNKEL (reference sequence). This chain's CDR3 is CASSQGAGGAGQPQHF. The CDR3 bases are TGTGCCAGCAGCCAAGGTGCAGGGGGCGCAGGTCAGCCCCAGCATTTT. The full variable domain, completed using reference TRBV3-1 and TRBJ1-5, is DTAVSQTPKYLVTQMGNDKSIKCEQNLGHDTMYWYKQDSKKFLKIMFSYNNKELIINETVPNRFSPKSPDKAHLNLHINSLELGDSAVYFCASSQGAGGAGQPQHFGDGTRLSIL.

V is TRBV7-9 and J is TRBJ2-1, with no clear D. Deletions cut 5 bases from V and 7 bases from J, with 15 bases between. The germline V gene has CDR1 SEHNR and CDR2 FQNEAQ (reference sequence). The CDR3 has 14 amino acids. The CDR3 nucleotides are TGTGCCAGCAGCCAAAGCGCCGCGCGGAATGAGCAGTTCTTC. Amino acids: CASSQSAARNEQFF. Supplemented by reference TRBV7-9 and TRBJ2-1, the full variable domain reads DTGVSQNPRHKITKRGQNVTFRCDPISEHNRLYWYRQTLGQGPEFLTYFQNEAQLEKSRLLSDRFSAERPKGSFSTLEIQRTEQGDSAMYLCASSQSAARNEQFFGPGTRLTVL.

The V call is TRBV20-1, the J call TRBJ1-2, with D tentatively TRBD1 (5 bases). Germline V gene lookup returns CDR1 DFQATT and CDR2 SNEGSKA (reference sequence). The V gene lost 4 bases and the J gene lost 5 bases, with 8 bases spanning the gap. The CDR3 runs 11 residues. This chain's CDR3 is CSAIGEYGYTF. As DNA, the CDR3 is TGCAGTGCTATAGGGGAGTATGGCTACACCTTC.

The V and J genes are TRBV18 and TRBJ1-5; D uncertain. Germline V gene lookup returns CDR1 KGHSH and CDR2 LQKENI. Trimming removed 4 bases from V and 3 bases from J, with 10 bases in between. There are 14 residues in the CDR3. In DNA, the CDR3 is TGTGCCAGCTCACTCTCTAGGGTCAATCAGCCCCAGCATTTT. This translates into CASSLSRVNQPQHF.

The CDR3 DNA reads TGTGCCAGCACCCAGGGGACAGGGTCGTTCTTC. It codes for CASTQGTGSFF. This chain joins TRBV28 and TRBJ2-1; 9 positions agree with TRBD1. The CDR3 contains 11 residues. CDR1 is MDHEN and CDR2 is SYDVKM in the germline V gene. V was pared by 7 bases and J by 15 bases, with 7 bases of the junction left unmatched.

This clonotype was observed a single time. The V and J genes are TRBV7-3 and TRBJ2-2; 13 bases fit TRBD2. V dropped 5 bases and J dropped 4; count of bases not matched to a gene: 7. Germline loops: CDR1 SGHTA, CDR2 FQGTGA. This CDR3 is 17 amino acids long. The CDR3 sequence: CASSRIGLAGATGELFF. CDR3 nucleotide sequence: TGTGCCAGCAGCAGAATAGGACTAGCGGGAGCCACCGGGGAGCTGTTTTTT.

The chain recombines TRBV6-5 with TRBJ1-4, with 10 bases aligning to TRBD1. The CDR3 contains 18 residues. Trimming cost V 4 bases and J 4 bases; bases outside gene matches: 12. The germline CDR1 and CDR2 sequences are MNHEY and SVGAGI. The CDR3 loop is CASSSLWGGTGVNEKLFF. DNA for the CDR3: TGTGCCAGCAGTTCCCTTTGGGGAGGGACAGGGGTTAATGAAAAACTGTTTTTT.

The rearrangement joins TRBV12-3 or TRBV12-4 to TRBJ1-5, with D hard to call. The CDR3 sequence is 15 residues long. V shed 1 base and J shed 4 bases, with 11 bases lying between them. CDR3 protein: CASSLVWELNQPQHF. Written as DNA, the CDR3 is TGTGCCAGCAGTTTAGTGTGGGAGCTTAATCAGCCCCAGCATTTT.

The chain employs TRBV6-2 or TRBV6-3 and TRBJ1-2; 9 bases are a match to TRBD1. Germline assignment: CDR1 MNHEY and CDR2 SVGEGT. The CDR3 extends over 13 amino acids. V trimming: 5 bases; J trimming: 4 bases; junction bases outside the gene matches: 2. The CDR3 DNA sequence: TGTGCCAGCAGTCGGACAGGGGCCTATGGCTACACCTTC. Amino acids: CASSRTGAYGYTF.

This clonotype was recorded only once. The rearrangement links TRBV6-6 to TRBJ1-1; tentatively, D is TRBD1 (6 bases). The CDR3 is made up of 16 amino acids. The germline gives CDR1 MNHNY, CDR2 SVGAGI (reference sequence). Deletions cut 6 bases from V and 3 bases from J, with 20 bases between. Written as DNA, the CDR3 is TGTGCCAGCAGCAACCTGGGGGGGCATGAGGACACTGAAGCTTTCTTT. Translating it yields CASSNLGGHEDTEAFF.

The gene calls are TRBV11-2 and TRBJ2-6, with 7 bases fitting TRBD1. The CDR3 consists of 16 residues. Trimming cost V 3 bases and J 0 bases; bases outside gene matches: 2. CDR1 and CDR2 from the germline V gene are SGHAT and FQNNGV. The CDR3 nucleotides read TGTGCCAGCAGCTTCCCAGGGGGCTCTGGGGCCAACGTCCTGACTTTC. Protein: CASSFPGGSGANVLTF.

The chain recombines TRBV30 with TRBJ2-1; 12 nucleotides align to TRBD1. Germline values: CDR1 GTSNPN, CDR2 SVGIG (reference sequence). There are 15 residues in the CDR3. Trimming took 8 bases from V and 6 from J; bases not matched to a gene: 11. CDR3 residues: CAGSNRDRGLNEQFF. CDR3 coding DNA: TGTGCCGGATCGAACCGGGACAGGGGGCTCAATGAGCAGTTCTTC.

The rearrangement links TRBV6-2 or TRBV6-3 to TRBJ2-1; the D is unclear. The CDR3 length is 16 residues. CDR1 is MNHEY, CDR2 SVGEGT, per germline. With 5 bases removed from V and 0 bases from J, the gap between germline ends came to 14 bases. CDR3 DNA sequence: TGTGCCAGCAGTAGGGTAGGCGGAAGCTCCTACAATGAGCAGTTCTTC. Amino acids: CASSRVGGSSYNEQFF.